The 9 T cell receptor beta chains reported below all come from one sample, sequenced in a study of T-cell reconstitution after alpha-beta-depleted transplantation in children. Unique molecular identifiers were used in preparing the TCRbeta library. From the PCR reads, TCRdb called clonotypes with MiXCR, one entry per CDR3 protein. The repertoire holds a few hundred thousand distinct CDR3 sequences, 10% to 15% seen once, with around 2.2% in the top ten. Sequencing was performed on PBMCs, mostly from graft donor cells, taken 360 days after TCRalphabeta/CD19-depleted stem cell transplant. These receptors originate from a male patient younger than 18 who had a stem cell transplant for acute myeloid leukemia, so the T cells may come from the graft donor.

In its sample, this clonotype was seen many times. The V call is TRBV9, the J call TRBJ2-7; D remains ambiguous. V shed 0 bases and J shed 3 bases, with 13 bases lying between them. Germline CDR1 reads SGDLS; CDR2 reads YYNGEE. CDR3 size: 15 residues. CDR3 amino acids: CASSVEGGSRYEQYF. CDR3 bases: TGTGCCAGCAGCGTAGAGGGCGGTTCCCGCTACGAGCAGTACTTC.

This chain connects TRBV20-1 to TRBJ2-7; 7 nucleotides match TRBD2. The germline gives CDR1 DFQATT, CDR2 SNEGSKA (reference sequence). V shed 0 bases and J 7 bases; nucleotides not matched to a gene: 12. This CDR3 has 15 residues. The CDR3 DNA is TGCAGTGCTAGAGATCTCCTACTAGCGAAAAGGGAGCAGTACTTC. Residues: CSARDLLLAKREQYF.

The CDR3 spells CSAWTILAKNIQYF. DNA of the CDR3: TGCAGTGCTTGGACAATCCTAGCCAAAAACATTCAGTACTTC. V usage is TRBV20-1 and J usage is TRBJ2-4, with D possibly matching TRBD1 (5 bases). V was pared by 5 bases and J by 0 bases, with 11 bases between. CDR1 is DFQATT and CDR2 is SNEGSKA in the germline V gene (reference sequence). CDR3 length: 14 amino acids.

This clonotype turned up a few times. The rearrangement joins TRBV7-9 to TRBJ1-1, with TRBD1 as a possible D gene (5 bases). Trimming pared 5 bases from V and 0 bases from J, leaving 19 bases between. The CDR3 runs to 17 residues. The germline V gene encodes CDR1 SEHNR and CDR2 FQNEAQ (reference sequence). The CDR3 sequence: CASSRGPLPNLNTEAFF. CDR3 nucleotide sequence: TGTGCCAGCAGCCGGGGACCTCTTCCTAACTTGAACACTGAAGCTTTCTTT.

This clonotype appeared a few times. The chain recombines TRBV20-1 with TRBJ1-3; D perhaps matches TRBD1 (6 bases). CDR1 is DFQATT, CDR2 SNEGSKA, per germline (reference sequence). The CDR3 runs 11 residues. CDR3: CSCGQRNTIYF. DNA of the CDR3: TGCAGCTGTGGACAGCGTAACACCATATATTTT.

This clonotype was detected ten times or more. The V and J genes are TRBV4-3 and TRBJ2-1; no reliable D call. Trimming left V 1 base short and J 8 bases short, with 9 bases between. Germline V gene sequence: CDR1 LGHNA, CDR2 YSLEER. The CDR3 totals 13 residues. The CDR3 spells CASSQGVIDEQFF. CDR3 bases: TGCGCCAGCAGCCAAGGTGTTATTGATGAGCAGTTCTTC.

In its sample, this clonotype was seen a few times. The chain employs TRBV6-2 or TRBV6-3 and TRBJ2-2; a weak D match, TRBD1 (5 bases). Germline V gene data show CDR1 as MNHEY and CDR2 as SVGEGT. The CDR3 covers 14 residues. V was trimmed by 9 bases and J by 1 base, leaving 12 bases between them. The DNA for the CDR3 is TGTGCCAGTACTTCGACAGTGAACACCGGGGAGCTGTTTTTT. It encodes CASTSTVNTGELFF.

This clonotype has a handful of counts. The J gene is TRBJ1-3, the V gene TRBV28; D might be TRBD1 (5 bases). The V end lost 3 bases, the J end lost 0 bases, and 9 bases lay between the germline ends. The V gene's germline CDR1 is MDHEN and CDR2 SYDVKM. The CDR3 contains 15 residues. CDR3 DNA: TGTGCCAGCAGTTTTGGGACCTTCTCTGGAAACACCATATATTTT. Its protein is CASSFGTFSGNTIYF.

This clonotype was counted many times. This chain uses TRBV28 with TRBJ1-2; D not resolved. The CDR3 totals 13 residues. CDR1 is MDHEN, CDR2 SYDVKM, per germline. Trimming shortened V by 7 bases and J by 0 bases, and 9 bases separated the two germline ends. The DNA for the CDR3 is TGTGCCAGCACCTGGGTACCTAACTATGGCTACACCTTC. Its translation is CASTWVPNYGYTF.